This T cell receptor beta chain was sequenced during a study of blood T cell repertoires in COVID-19. Study as a whole: The United States, Italy and Spain were the sources of the acute and convalescent COVID-19 samples. T cells, B-cell-depleted T cells, or PBMCs supplied cDNA or gDNA.

Germline V gene lookup returns CDR1 SGHRS and CDR2 YFSETQ. This CDR3 has 13 residues. The V segment lost 7 bases and the J segment 2 bases; nucleotides outside the gene matches: 6. In the original processing: The assay estimated nucleated cells by amplifying reference gene primers. Profiling relied on immunoSEQ multiplex PCR, and the TCRdb table lists in-frame clones only, not all of them. The DNA gave D and trimming, while V, J and clone size come from that table. The repertoire has about 24,000 clones, more than 75% of them found once; the top ten carry about 25%. The chain employs TRBV5-1 and TRBJ2-7; 7 bases agree with TRBD2. Material for sequencing was peripheral blood. The receptor was derived from a human donor with active COVID-19. The donor label of this sample is uncertain. As DNA, the CDR3 is TGCGCCAGCCGAATCAGCGGGGCCTACGAGCAGTACTTC. Its translation is CASRISGAYEQYF.